Sequencing of this T cell receptor (beta chain) was carried out in a study of neoadjuvant anti-PD-1 for oral cavity cancer. Profiling relied on immunoSEQ multiplex PCR, and the TCRdb table lists in-frame clones only, not all of them. Among about 81,000 clones, about 84% were seen once, and the ten largest hold 2.5% to 4%. The CDR3 is made up of 16 amino acids. Germline V gives CDR1 SNHLY, CDR2 FYNNEI. Trimming stripped 0 bases from V and 0 bases from J, with 11 bases between. Patients had newly diagnosed, untreated stage II-IVA oral cavity squamous cell carcinoma. PBMCs were not maintained or expanded in culture before analysis.

The chain has TRBV2 and TRBJ1-2; no firm D call. This sequence was found in a person between 40 and 85 years old with oral cavity squamous cell carcinoma. The material sequenced was PBMCs, taken before nivolumab (anti-PD-1) treatment. The CDR3 here is CASSEALGSANYGYTF. The CDR3 DNA reads TGTGCCAGCAGTGAAGCGTTAGGATCCGCTAACTATGGCTACACCTTC.